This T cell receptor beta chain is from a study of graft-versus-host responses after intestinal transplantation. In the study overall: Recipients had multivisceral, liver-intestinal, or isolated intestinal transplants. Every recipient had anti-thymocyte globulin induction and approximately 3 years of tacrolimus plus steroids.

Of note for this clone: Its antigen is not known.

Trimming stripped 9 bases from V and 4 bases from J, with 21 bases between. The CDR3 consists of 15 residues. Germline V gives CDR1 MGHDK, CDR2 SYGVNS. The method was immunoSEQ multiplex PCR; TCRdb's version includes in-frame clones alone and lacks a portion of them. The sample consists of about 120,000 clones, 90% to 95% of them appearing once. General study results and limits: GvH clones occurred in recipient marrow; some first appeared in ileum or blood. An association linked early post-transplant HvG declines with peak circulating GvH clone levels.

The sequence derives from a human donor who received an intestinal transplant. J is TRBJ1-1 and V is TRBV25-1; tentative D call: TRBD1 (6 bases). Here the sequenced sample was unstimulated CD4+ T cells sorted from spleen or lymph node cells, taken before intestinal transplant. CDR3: CARETREGVSTEAFF. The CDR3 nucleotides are TGTGCCAGAGAGACCAGGGAGGGGGTGAGCACTGAAGCTTTCTTT.